The 10 T cell receptor beta chains given below trace back to one sample, sequenced in a study of cytomegalovirus exposure and HLA in healthy donors. The PCR employed 60 Vbeta primers together with 13 Jbeta primers. Profiled with immunoSEQ multiplex PCR; TCRdb holds only in-frame clones, not every one. The profile shows tens of thousands of clones, approximately 76% of them singletons. The sample consisted of PBMCs. All receptors derive from a woman in her thirties in good health and CMV-seropositive.

This clone was found once. The DNA for the CDR3 is TGTGCCAGTAGTCCCGACAGGGGGGTCCGCAATGAGCAGTTCTTC. Translated, it gives CASSPDRGVRNEQFF. This chain uses TRBV19 with TRBJ2-1; 9 bases agree with TRBD1. Losses at the gene ends were 5 bases for V and 6 bases for J; bases not matched to a gene: 8. Per germline, CDR1 LNHDA and CDR2 SQIVND (reference sequence). The CDR3 contains 15 residues.

The genes are TRBV9 and TRBJ2-3, with 7 bases that match TRBD2. The CDR3 is 15 amino acids. The germline gives CDR1 SGDLS, CDR2 YYNGEE. The trim removed 4 bases at V and 4 bases at J, leaving 9 bases unmatched. The CDR3 loop is CASSPHSAGADTQYF. CDR3 DNA sequence: TGTGCCAGCAGCCCCCACTCGGCGGGGGCAGATACGCAGTATTTT. The entire variable domain, with the rest obtained from reference TRBV9 and TRBJ2-3, is as follows: DSGVTQTPKHLITATGQRVTLRCSPRSGDLSVYWYQQSLDQGLQFLIQYYNGEERAKGNILERFSAQQFPDLHSELNLSSLELGDSALYFCASSPHSAGADTQYFGPGTRLTVL.

The chain carries TRBV30 and TRBJ2-2; perhaps TRBD2 as D (6 bases). Germline CDR1 GTSNPN, CDR2 SVGIG (reference sequence). The ends were cut back, 3 bases at V and 4 bases at J, with 12 bases in the middle. There are 14 residues in the CDR3. CDR3 loop: CAWSAGPSTGELFF. Written as DNA, the CDR3 is TGTGCCTGGAGCGCGGGACCGAGCACCGGGGAGCTGTTTTTT.

The chain carries TRBV6-5 and TRBJ2-1; possibly TRBD2 for D (5 bases). This CDR3 contains 15 residues. The V gene's germline CDR1 is MNHEY and CDR2 SVGAGI. V was clipped by 4 bases and J by 0 bases, with 10 bases between them. The CDR3 bases are TGTGCCAGCAGTTTTACTAGGAGCTCCTACAATGAGCAGTTCTTC. This codes for CASSFTRSSYNEQFF.

The chain links TRBV11-2 to TRBJ2-4, with 8 bases lining up with TRBD2. V lost 5 bases to trimming and J lost 2 bases; unmatched junction nucleotides: 8. Germline V lookup: CDR1 SGHAT, CDR2 FQNNGV. The CDR3 consists of 16 residues. CDR3 region: CASSPRTSSTKNIQYF. The DNA of the CDR3 is TGTGCCAGCAGCCCCCGGACTAGCTCGACCAAAAACATTCAGTACTTC. Using reference TRBV11-2 and TRBJ2-4 for the parts outside the CDR3, the full variable domain is EAGVAQSPRYKIIEKRQSVAFWCNPISGHATLYWYQQILGQGPKLLIQFQNNGVVDDSQLPKDRFSAERLKGVDSTLKIQPAKLEDSAVYLCASSPRTSSTKNIQYFGAGTRLSVL.

CDR3 nucleotides: TGTGCCAGCAGTGGGACAGGGTCGGCGACCCAGTACTTC. Amino acid sequence: CASSGTGSATQYF. The chain links TRBV6-1 to TRBJ2-5, with 8 nucleotides matching TRBD1. There are 13 residues in the CDR3. Germline V gene sequence: CDR1 MNHNS, CDR2 SASEGT. V was clipped by 4 bases and J by 7 bases; unmatched bases: 5.

The chain is built from TRBV6-5 and TRBJ2-7; D ambiguous. The germline gives CDR1 MNHEY, CDR2 SVGAGI. CDR3 length: 15 residues. Trimming left V 0 bases short and J 3 bases short, with 12 bases between. The CDR3 region has the DNA TGTGCCAGCAGTTACTCTGTCGGGTTCAGCTACGAGCAGTACTTC. It specifies CASSYSVGFSYEQYF.

The rearrangement uses TRBV30 and TRBJ1-5; D gene unclear. The CDR3 is 13 amino acids. The V end lost 1 base, the J end lost 2 bases, and 6 bases lay between the germline ends. Germline-derived CDR1 and CDR2 are GTSNPN and SVGIG (reference sequence). This CDR3 reads CAWSGRGNQPQHF. The CDR3, as DNA: TGTGCCTGGAGTGGGAGAGGCAATCAGCCCCAGCATTTT.

V and J are TRBV4-1 and TRBJ1-4, with unresolved D. V was pared by 0 bases and J by 0 bases, with 11 bases between. This CDR3 is 17 amino acids long. Looked up from germline, CDR1 is MGHRA and CDR2 is YSYEKL. The CDR3: CASSQEQSIATNEKLFF. The CDR3 DNA sequence: TGCGCCAGCAGCCAAGAGCAGTCAATTGCAACTAATGAAAAACTGTTTTTT.

The rearrangement joins TRBV18 to TRBJ1-1; TRBD1 aligns across 7 bases. The CDR3 runs to 17 residues. J was trimmed by 0 bases and V by 5 bases; bases with no gene match: 12. CDR1 is KGHSH, CDR2 LQKENI, per germline. The DNA of the CDR3 is TGTGCCAGCTCAAAGTATAGGACAGGAGGGATGAACACTGAAGCTTTCTTT. As protein: CASSKYRTGGMNTEAFF.